The 18 T cell receptor beta chains presented below share a single source sample, sequenced in a study of Tregs in tolerant kidney transplant recipients. TCRdb's copy holds only in-frame clones and misses some; the assay was immunoSEQ multiplex PCR. The sample lists about 120,000 clones; almost 95% were seen once. The specimen sequenced was CD4+ T cells from blood. Receptors were obtained from a human donor in good health.

The chain links TRBV15 to TRBJ1-2; D is undetermined. The germline V gene has CDR1 LNHNV and CDR2 YYDKDF (reference sequence). This CDR3 is 14 amino acids long. Between the trimmed V and J ends, which lost 0 bases and 0 bases, there was a span of 5 bases. The CDR3 DNA is TGTGCCACCAGCAGAGATGCAGCTAACTATGGCTACACCTTC. It yields the protein CATSRDAANYGYTF.

V is TRBV6-5 and J is TRBJ2-3; tentatively, D is TRBD2 (5 bases). The CDR3 totals 16 residues. Germline CDR1 and CDR2: MNHEY and SVGAGI. V was trimmed by 0 bases and J by 0 bases, leaving 10 bases between them. CDR3 residues: CASSYSTMSSTDTQYF. The CDR3 DNA reads TGTGCCAGCAGTTACTCGACTATGTCTAGCACAGATACGCAGTATTTT.

The chain joins TRBV30 to TRBJ1-4, with D possibly being TRBD1 (6 bases). V lost 2 bases to trimming and J lost 4 bases, with 14 bases between them. The V gene's germline CDR1 is GTSNPN and CDR2 SVGIG (reference sequence). This CDR3 comprises 15 residues. As DNA, the CDR3 is TGTGCCTGGAGTTTCCCCGGGACACGTAATGAAAAACTGTTTTTT. It codes for CAWSFPGTRNEKLFF.

This clone occurred a few times. The CDR3 region is CASSPGPGGYEQYF. CDR3 nucleotides: TGTGCCAGCAGCCCGGGCCCAGGGGGATACGAGCAGTACTTC. The chain recombines TRBV11-2 with TRBJ2-7; 7 positions match TRBD1. The ends lost 5 bases at V and 4 bases at J; junction bases unmatched: 8. The CDR3 has 14 amino acids. Germline V gene lookup returns CDR1 SGHAT and CDR2 FQNNGV.

V is TRBV5-1 and J is TRBJ2-6; no firm D call. CDR1 and CDR2 from the germline V gene are SGHRS and YFSETQ. Trimming pared 3 bases from V and 4 bases from J, leaving 8 bases between. The CDR3 runs to 14 residues. DNA of the CDR3: TGCGCCAGCAGCTCAAATCCGGGGGCCAACGTCCTGACTTTC. Protein sequence: CASSSNPGANVLTF.

The genes are TRBV6-5 and TRBJ2-7; TRBD1 is a possible D gene (6 bases). The CDR3 is 15 amino acids. Germline CDR1 is MNHEY and CDR2 is SVGAGI. Trimming left V 6 bases short and J 1 base short, with 16 bases between. The CDR3 protein is CASRPSTGTSYEQYF. The CDR3 region has the DNA TGTGCCAGCAGACCCTCGACAGGTACTTCCTACGAGCAGTACTTC.

The chain joins TRBV7-8 to TRBJ1-3; D gene uncertain. CDR3 size: 14 residues. The V gene lost 0 bases and the J gene lost 0 bases, with 3 bases spanning the gap. Germline CDR1 SGHVS, CDR2 FQNEAQ. The CDR3 region is CASSLAGSGNTIYF. The CDR3 DNA is TGTGCCAGCAGCTTAGCTGGCTCTGGAAACACCATATATTTT.

The gene calls are TRBV7-8 and TRBJ2-3, with 10 bases identical to TRBD1. V gave up 0 bases and J gave up 1 base; unmatched junction bases: 4. Germline CDR1 SGHVS, CDR2 FQNEAQ. The CDR3 extends over 17 amino acids. The CDR3 loop reads CASSLAPTGGGTDTQYF. CDR3 DNA: TGTGCCAGCAGCTTAGCGCCGACAGGGGGCGGCACAGATACGCAGTATTTT.

The rearrangement joins TRBV5-1 to TRBJ2-2; D assignment may be TRBD1 or TRBD2 (5 bases each). Germline CDR1 and CDR2: SGHRS and YFSETQ. The germline V and J ends were trimmed by 0 bases and 6 bases, with 9 bases remaining between them. This CDR3 has 14 residues. The DNA for the CDR3 is TGCGCCAGCAGCTTGGTGCTGGGGGCCGGGGAGCTGTTTTTT. The encoded protein is CASSLVLGAGELFF. Full variable domain (outside the CDR3, taken from reference TRBV5-1 and TRBJ2-2): KAGVTQTPRYLIKTRGQQVTLSCSPISGHRSVSWYQQTPGQGLQFLFEYFSETQRNKGNFPGRFSGRQFSNSRSEMNVSTLELGDSALYLCASSLVLGAGELFFGEGSRLTVL.

The chain has TRBV5-1 and TRBJ2-1; D is possibly TRBD2 (5 bases). Germline V gene sequence: CDR1 SGHRS, CDR2 YFSETQ. The length of the CDR3 is 15 residues. V was pared by 0 bases and J by 3 bases, with 10 bases between. CDR3 sequence: CASSLEAGSYNEQFF. CDR3 bases: TGCGCCAGCAGCTTGGAGGCGGGTAGCTACAATGAGCAGTTCTTC.

This clone was seen only a few times. J is TRBJ2-7 and V is TRBV6-1; possible D gene TRBD2, 6 bases. The CDR3 consists of 15 residues. Germline V lookup: CDR1 MNHNS, CDR2 SASEGT. Trimming took 0 bases from V and 3 from J, leaving 12 bases between them. CDR3 in amino acids: CASSEANPSDYEQYF. The CDR3 DNA sequence: TGTGCCAGCAGTGAAGCGAATCCTAGCGACTACGAGCAGTACTTC.

DNA for the CDR3: TGTGCCAGCTCACGGAACACTTACTACGAGCAGTACTTC. This encodes CASSRNTYYEQYF. V is TRBV18 and J is TRBJ2-7; unclear D gene. Trimming left V 4 bases short and J 3 bases short, with 10 bases between. The CDR3 contains 13 residues. Germline V gene sequence: CDR1 KGHSH, CDR2 LQKENI. Full variable domain (rest looked up from reference TRBV18 and TRBJ2-7): NAGVMQNPRHLVRRRGQEARLRCSPMKGHSHVYWYRQLPEEGLKFMVYLQKENIIDESGMPKERFSAEFPKEGPSILRIQQVVRGDSAAYFCASSRNTYYEQYFGPGTRLTVT.

V and J are TRBV5-1 and TRBJ2-3; possible D gene TRBD1, 5 bases. The V and J ends lost 1 base and 2 bases respectively, with 11 bases between them. CDR3 length: 15 amino acids. Germline CDR1 reads SGHRS; CDR2 reads YFSETQ. The CDR3 is CASSLWGYLTDTQYF. CDR3 bases: TGCGCCAGCAGCTTGTGGGGCTACCTCACAGATACGCAGTATTTT.

The chain combines TRBV20-1 with TRBJ1-1; D gene ambiguous. V was shortened by 7 bases and J by 7 bases, with 7 bases between the two germline ends. There are 9 residues in the CDR3. Germline loops: CDR1 DFQATT, CDR2 SNEGSKA (reference sequence). The DNA of the CDR3 is TGCAGTGTGCCCAATGAAGCTTTCTTT. It yields the protein CSVPNEAFF.

The rearrangement uses TRBV5-4 and TRBJ1-5; the D gene is possibly TRBD1 (5 bases). This CDR3 has 14 residues. Germline V gene sequence: CDR1 SGHNT, CDR2 YYREEE (reference sequence). Trimming took 4 bases from V and 5 from J, leaving 13 bases between them. The CDR3 DNA sequence: TGTGCCAGCAGCCTTCAGGGAGATCATCAGCCCCAGCATTTT. Its protein is CASSLQGDHQPQHF.

The rearrangement links TRBV5-1 to TRBJ2-3; TRBD2 matches at 7 bases. The V gene end was trimmed by 1 base and the J gene end by 5 bases; junction bases not matched to a gene: 10. Germline V gene lookup returns CDR1 SGHRS and CDR2 YFSETQ. CDR3 size: 16 residues. The CDR3 coding sequence is TGCGCCAGCAGCTTGAGGCCGGTCCAGCGGGGAGATACGCAGTATTTT. As protein: CASSLRPVQRGDTQYF.

The chain carries TRBV6-1 and TRBJ2-6; 8 bases are a match to TRBD2. Germline V gives CDR1 MNHNS, CDR2 SASEGT. The CDR3 is made up of 16 amino acids. The junction had 4 bases not matched to a gene; V was cut back by 4 bases and J by 2 bases. The chain's CDR3 is CASSGREAPGANVLTF. The CDR3 coding sequence is TGTGCCAGCAGTGGGCGGGAGGCCCCTGGGGCCAACGTCCTGACTTTC.

This clone occurred once. The chain couples TRBV11-2 to TRBJ2-4, with D possibly matching TRBD2 (6 bases). The CDR3 totals 16 residues. Trimming removed 1 base from V and 0 bases from J, with 10 bases in between. Germline V gene sequence: CDR1 SGHAT, CDR2 FQNNGV. The CDR3 DNA reads as TGTGCCAGCAGCTTAGTTCCGGGACTAGCCAAAAACATTCAGTACTTC. Protein product: CASSLVPGLAKNIQYF.